Following are 25 T cell receptor beta chains from one sample sequenced in a study of T cells in Graves' hyperthyroidism and ophthalmopathy (dated by TCRdb to between 2018 and 2021). Library prep was done by multiplex PCR. This sample was sequenced with an Illumina HiSeq 2000. Amplification of TCR beta CDR3 regions was carried out from RNA transcripts. A first-round RT-PCR of the TCR CDR3 used the HTBI primer set with the Qiagen OneStep RT-PCR kit. TCRdb itself trimmed the public reads at Q25 with fastp, ran MiXCR and retained productive beta chains. When rows share a CDR3 protein, they turn into one entry using the most common DNA and genes. Present in this sample are 650,000 to 750,000 distinct CDR3 sequences, 12% to 15% of which were seen just once. Of the sample, roughly 10% falls within the top ten clones. The sequencing sample was made of blood. These receptors originate from a woman between 18 and 29 years old with Graves' hyperthyroidism.

Ten or more counts support this clonotype. The chain carries TRBV7-9 and TRBJ2-3, with 14 nucleotides matching TRBD2. After removal of 3 bases from V and 2 bases from J, the junction contained 10 bases not matched to a gene. Germline CDR1 and CDR2: SEHNR and FQNEAQ (reference sequence). The CDR3 has 19 amino acids. The CDR3 loop reads CASSLVGTSGSTFTDTQYF. CDR3 nucleotides: TGTGCCAGCAGCTTGGTCGGGACTAGCGGGAGCACGTTCACAGATACGCAGTATTTT.

This clonotype was seen more than once but under ten times. The CDR3 region is CASSQERYGELFF. CDR3 nucleotide sequence: TGTGCCAGCAGCCAAGAGAGATACGGGGAGCTGTTTTTT. This chain connects TRBV4-2 to TRBJ2-2, with D hard to call. CDR3 length equals 13 residues. CDR1 LGHNA and CDR2 YNFKEQ come from the germline V gene. Trimming removed 0 bases at V and 7 bases at J, with 6 bases between.

This clonotype was seen ten or more times. This chain links TRBV20-1 with TRBJ1-1; D ambiguous. The V end was cut by 5 bases, the J end by 0 bases, with 13 bases between. From germline, CDR1 is DFQATT and CDR2 SNEGSKA (reference sequence). CDR3 length: 14 residues. The CDR3 coding sequence is TGCAGTGCTGTTTCCCTTCGGTTGAACACTGAAGCTTTCTTT. It translates to CSAVSLRLNTEAFF.

This clonotype appeared many times. This chain's CDR3 is CASSQVGNGADTQYF. Here the CDR3 DNA reads TGTGCCAGCAGCCAAGTCGGGAACGGCGCAGATACGCAGTATTTT. This chain connects TRBV14 to TRBJ2-3, with a possible D match to TRBD2 (5 bases). The V gene lost 1 base and the J gene lost 4 bases, with 12 bases spanning the gap. Germline V gives CDR1 SGHDN, CDR2 FVKESK. This CDR3 has 15 residues.

The chain combines TRBV13 with TRBJ2-5; maybe TRBD2 (6 bases). V was trimmed by 8 bases and J by 4 bases, leaving 14 bases between them. The CDR3 contains 13 residues. Germline V gene sequence: CDR1 PRHDT, CDR2 FYEKMQ (reference sequence). CDR3 DNA sequence: TGTGCCAGCGGCAAGGCCGGGGGAGAGACCCAGTACTTC. Its translation is CASGKAGGETQYF.

This clonotype was detected a few times. This sequence joins TRBV13 and TRBJ2-2; D is ambiguous. CDR1 and CDR2 from the germline V gene are PRHDT and FYEKMQ (reference sequence). V lost 5 bases and J 5 bases, leaving 9 bases between the germline ends. The CDR3 sequence is 13 residues long. CDR3 DNA: TGTGCCAGCAGCCCAATGAGGACCGGGGAGCTGTTTTTT. It is translated as CASSPMRTGELFF.

This clonotype was found many times. This chain uses TRBV6-2 or TRBV6-3 with TRBJ1-2; a possible D gene is TRBD1 (6 bases). Germline V gives CDR1 MNHEY, CDR2 SVGEGT. V lost 6 bases and J 8 bases, leaving 16 bases between the germline ends. The CDR3 is 13 amino acids. For the CDR3, the DNA is TGTGCCAGCAGCTCAAACGGACAGTACGGCTACACCTTC. This translates into CASSSNGQYGYTF.

The chain carries TRBV7-2 and TRBJ1-1; D possibly corresponds to TRBD1 (6 bases). The germline gives CDR1 SGHTA, CDR2 FQGNSA. This CDR3 has 15 amino acids. V was shortened by 6 bases and J by 5 bases, with 19 bases between the two germline ends. The CDR3 DNA reads TGTGCCAGCAGATTCAGCCAAGGGGGGTGGACTGAAGCTTTCTTT. Amino acids: CASRFSQGGWTEAFF.

This clonotype was observed at least ten times. CDR3 amino acids: CASSSTGGQDTEAFF. As DNA, the CDR3 is TGTGCCAGCAGCTCAACAGGGGGCCAAGACACTGAAGCTTTCTTT. The chain employs TRBV4-2 and TRBJ1-1; TRBD1 aligns across 9 bases. The J segment lost 3 bases and the V segment lost 5 bases, leaving 7 bases of the junction unmatched. The CDR3 extends over 15 amino acids. Germline assignment: CDR1 LGHNA and CDR2 YNFKEQ.

The genes are TRBV2 and TRBJ2-1; 14 bases map to TRBD2. After removal of 6 bases from V and 4 bases from J, the junction contained 5 bases not matched to a gene. In germline, CDR1 is SNHLY, CDR2 FYNNEI. The CDR3 has 16 amino acids. The chain's CDR3 is CASSAGTSGGYNEQFF. Here the CDR3 DNA reads TGTGCCAGCAGCGCCGGGACTAGCGGGGGTTACAATGAGCAGTTCTTC.

This clonotype was found many times. V gene TRBV20-1 combines with J gene TRBJ2-7, with D perhaps assigned TRBD1 or TRBD2 (5 bases each). The V and J ends lost 3 bases and 0 bases respectively, with 15 bases between them. This CDR3 spans 15 amino acids. Germline V gives CDR1 DFQATT, CDR2 SNEGSKA (reference sequence). Here the CDR3 reads CSARRSAGSSYEQYF. CDR3 DNA: TGCAGTGCTAGGCGTTCGGCAGGGAGCTCCTACGAGCAGTACTTC.

In this sample, this clonotype turned up many times. V usage is TRBV27 and J usage is TRBJ2-6; unclear D gene. CDR1 and CDR2 (germline): MNHEY, SMNVEV (reference sequence). The ends were cut back, 0 bases at V and 1 base at J, with 1 base in the middle. The CDR3 loop spans 14 amino acids. The CDR3: CASSLSSGANVLTF. The CDR3 coding sequence is TGTGCCAGCAGTTTATCGTCTGGGGCCAACGTCCTGACTTTC.

This clonotype was found many times. CDR3 sequence (DNA): TGTGCCAGCAGCCTCCAGGACAGCACAGATACGCAGTATTTT. This translates into CASSLQDSTDTQYF. The rearrangement uses TRBV27 and TRBJ2-3; D ambiguous. The ends were cut back, 6 bases at V and 0 bases at J, with 10 bases in the middle. The V gene's germline CDR1 is MNHEY and CDR2 SMNVEV (reference sequence). The CDR3 totals 14 residues.

A few counts support this clonotype. The rearrangement links TRBV7-9 to TRBJ2-5; possibly TRBD1 for D (6 bases). Germline values: CDR1 SEHNR, CDR2 FQNEAQ (reference sequence). V dropped 5 bases and J dropped 3 bases, with 13 bases sitting between them. The CDR3 is 14 amino acids. The CDR3 DNA reads TGTGCCAGCAGCGGGACGGACAGAAAAGAGACCCAGTACTTC. It encodes CASSGTDRKETQYF.

This clonotype was seen many times. The chain joins TRBV27 to TRBJ1-1; D is unresolved. The CDR3 runs to 17 residues. The germline gives CDR1 MNHEY, CDR2 SMNVEV (reference sequence). Trimming took 0 bases from V and 4 from J, leaving 18 bases between them. The CDR3 spells CASSLSIGEGTGTEAFF. The CDR3 bases are TGTGCCAGCAGTTTATCGATTGGGGAGGGAACGGGCACTGAAGCTTTCTTT.

The gene calls are TRBV30 and TRBJ1-3; D perhaps matches TRBD1 (6 bases). The CDR3 totals 11 residues. V lost 5 bases and J 9 bases, leaving 11 bases between the germline ends. Germline-derived CDR1 and CDR2 are GTSNPN and SVGIG (reference sequence). CDR3 nucleotide sequence: TGTGCCTGGGGCTTAGGGGGCACCATATATTTT. Translating it yields CAWGLGGTIYF. Based on the CDR3 plus reference TRBV30 and TRBJ1-3, the full variable domain is SQTIHQWPATLVQPVGSPLSLECTVEGTSNPNLYWYRQAAGRGLQLLFYSVGIGQISSEVPQNLSASRPQDRQFILSSKKLLLSDSGFYLCAWGLGGTIYFGEGSWLTVV.

This clonotype was counted between two and nine times. The V gene is TRBV25-1, the J gene TRBJ1-3; TRBD1 is a possible D gene (6 bases). The V and J ends lost 6 bases and 3 bases respectively, with 12 bases between them. The CDR3 contains 14 residues. The germline V gene has CDR1 MGHDK and CDR2 SYGVNS. The CDR3 sequence: CASRVQGNGNTIYF. In DNA, the CDR3 is TGTGCCAGCAGGGTTCAGGGGAATGGAAACACCATATATTTT.

This sequence joins TRBV7-2 and TRBJ2-1; D call uncertain. The germline CDR1 and CDR2 sequences are SGHTA and FQGNSA. Trimming removed 3 bases at V and 9 bases at J, with 6 bases between. The CDR3 has 11 residues. This chain's CDR3 is CASSFATEQFF. The CDR3 DNA is TGTGCCAGCAGCTTCGCTACTGAGCAGTTCTTC.

This clonotype has more than one count but fewer than ten. The chain carries TRBV27 and TRBJ2-7, with TRBD2 matching over 9 bases. Germline V CDR1 and CDR2: MNHEY, SMNVEV (reference sequence). V was clipped by 4 bases and J by 9 bases; unmatched bases: 13. The CDR3 contains 15 residues. The CDR3 nucleotides read TGTGCCAGCAGTTCACAAGCGGGAGGTACTTATGCGCAGTACTTC. The encoded protein is CASSSQAGGTYAQYF.

This clonotype was recorded many times. The genes are TRBV2 and TRBJ1-5, with TRBD1 as a possible D gene (5 bases). There are 17 residues in the CDR3. The V and J ends lost 2 bases and 0 bases respectively, with 14 bases between them. From germline, CDR1 is SNHLY and CDR2 FYNNEI. CDR3 loop: CASSELEDTDSNQPQHF. The CDR3 DNA is TGTGCCAGCAGTGAACTTGAGGACACCGATAGCAATCAGCCCCAGCATTTT.

In its sample, this clonotype was seen many times. V usage is TRBV12-3 or TRBV12-4 and J usage is TRBJ2-2; 8 nucleotides align to TRBD1. V was pared by 5 bases and J by 5 bases, with 4 bases of the junction left unmatched. The CDR3 runs to 14 residues. The CDR3 region has the DNA TGTGCCAGCAGTCCCCACAGGGGGACCGGGGAGCTGTTTTTT. As protein: CASSPHRGTGELFF.

V usage is TRBV29-1 and J usage is TRBJ1-2; 9 nucleotides match TRBD1. Germline lookup yields CDR1 SQVTM and CDR2 ANQGSEA. The J segment lost 3 bases and the V segment lost 6 bases, leaving 5 bases of the junction unmatched. CDR3 length: 13 amino acids. CDR3 protein: CSVPGQGDYGYTF. CDR3 coding DNA: TGCAGCGTCCCGGGACAGGGCGACTATGGCTACACCTTC.

This clonotype showed up many times. The chain combines TRBV29-1 with TRBJ2-4; D may correspond to TRBD1 or TRBD2 (7 bases each). The CDR3 has 14 amino acids. Germline-derived CDR1 and CDR2 are SQVTM and ANQGSEA. V was cut by 7 bases and J by 7 bases, with 20 bases left in between. The CDR3 DNA reads as TGCAGCGCTGTGGGACAGCGGGGAGCCAACATTCAGTACTTC. It encodes CSAVGQRGANIQYF.

This clonotype has a handful of counts. The V gene is TRBV6-9, the J gene TRBJ2-7, with TRBD2 identical over 7 bases. The CDR3 runs 16 residues. V shed 2 bases and J 2 bases; nucleotides not matched to a gene: 9. In germline, CDR1 is MNHGY, CDR2 SVAAGI. The chain's CDR3 is CASSYGAEAGTYEQYF. The CDR3 DNA is TGTGCCAGCAGTTATGGGGCAGAAGCGGGAACCTACGAGCAGTACTTC.

For the CDR3, the DNA is TGTGCCAGCAGAAGCATGGGCAATCAGCCCCAGCATTTT. Translated, it gives CASRSMGNQPQHF. The genes are TRBV28 and TRBJ1-5; D is unclear. The CDR3 contains 13 residues. V dropped 6 bases and J dropped 2 bases, with 8 bases sitting between them. CDR1 MDHEN and CDR2 SYDVKM come from the germline V gene.